These 26 T cell receptor beta chains came from one sample sequenced in a study of cytomegalovirus exposure and HLA in healthy donors. The primer mix had 60 Vbeta and 13 Jbeta primers. This table comes from immunoSEQ multiplex PCR, and its TCRdb copy is limited to in-frame clones, with some not included. There are roughly 100,000 clones in the sample; over 70% occur only once, and less than 5% lies in the top ten. Sequencing was performed on PBMCs. The receptor source for this set is a middle-aged woman in good health and CMV-seronegative.

The CDR3 DNA sequence: TGTGCCAGCAGCGACAGGTGGACCTACGAGCAGTACTTC. This codes for CASSDRWTYEQYF. J is TRBJ2-7 and V is TRBV5-6, with a weak D call TRBD1 (6 bases). Trimming shortened V by 4 bases and J by 2 bases, and 10 bases separated the two germline ends. Germline V gene sequence: CDR1 SGHDT, CDR2 YYEEEE. There are 13 residues in the CDR3.

This chain joins TRBV4-3 and TRBJ1-2, with D unresolved. Trimming took off 1 base at V and 2 bases at J, with 11 bases between the two ends. Germline CDR1 reads LGHNA; CDR2 reads YSLEER. The CDR3 contains 15 residues. CDR3 region: CASSQGGGMNYGYTF. CDR3 sequence (DNA): TGCGCCAGCAGCCAAGGGGGAGGAATGAACTATGGCTACACCTTC.

The V gene is TRBV27, the J gene TRBJ1-5, with a possible D match to TRBD1 (6 bases). The CDR3 spans 13 residues. Germline V CDR1 and CDR2: MNHEY, SMNVEV (reference sequence). The ends were cut back, 5 bases at V and 6 bases at J, with 11 bases in the middle. The DNA for the CDR3 is TGTGCCAGCAGTCTCACAGGGAGTCAGCCCCAGCATTTT. It codes for CASSLTGSQPQHF.

The chain carries TRBV2 and TRBJ1-5, with 7 bases fitting TRBD1. V lost 2 bases to trimming and J lost 1 base; unmatched junction nucleotides: 2. Germline V gene sequence: CDR1 SNHLY, CDR2 FYNNEI. The CDR3 totals 15 residues. The CDR3 loop is CASSEQGVSNQPQHF. CDR3 coding DNA: TGTGCCAGCAGTGAACAGGGGGTGAGCAATCAGCCCCAGCATTTT.

V usage is TRBV13 and J usage is TRBJ2-7; 7 nucleotides agree with TRBD1. Germline trimming cut 5 bases from V and 6 bases from J; bases unmatched to any gene: 7. CDR3 size: 13 residues. Looked up from germline, CDR1 is PRHDT and CDR2 is FYEKMQ (reference sequence). The CDR3 DNA reads as TGTGCCAGCAGCACCAAGACAGGGCGCGAGCAGTACTTC. It yields the protein CASSTKTGREQYF.

The CDR3 sequence is CASSRQGGSPNEKLFF. In nucleotides, the CDR3 is TGTGCCAGCAGCCGACAGGGGGGCAGCCCAAATGAAAAACTGTTTTTT. This chain links TRBV7-9 with TRBJ1-4, with TRBD1 identical over 9 bases. CDR1 is SEHNR and CDR2 is FQNEAQ in the germline V gene (reference sequence). The CDR3 runs 16 residues. The V and J ends lost 5 bases and 5 bases, in that order; junction bases with no gene match: 9.

This clone has a handful of counts. A junction boundary mismatches the germline segment, possibly from a read error. This chain joins TRBV7-6 and TRBJ2-7; possible D gene TRBD1, 5 bases. The germline V gene has CDR1 SGHVS and CDR2 FNYEAQ. The CDR3 spans 12 residues. In nucleotides, the CDR3 is TGTGCCAGCAGCCACAGGACCTATGAGCAGTACTTC. Translating it yields CASSHRTYEQYF.

This sequence joins TRBV29-1 and TRBJ1-2, with D maybe TRBD1 (6 bases). Trimming stripped 7 bases from V and 10 bases from J, with 16 bases between. From germline, CDR1 is SQVTM and CDR2 ANQGSEA. The CDR3 covers 11 residues. CDR3 DNA sequence: TGCAGCGGGTCCCGGGACACCATCTACACCTTC. It is translated as CSGSRDTIYTF.

The V and J genes are TRBV7-3 and TRBJ2-7; tentative D call: TRBD1 (6 bases). The CDR3 runs 12 residues. Germline CDR1 SGHTA, CDR2 FQGTGA. Trimming shortened V by 4 bases and J by 7 bases, and 11 bases separated the two germline ends. CDR3 bases: TGTGCCAGCAGCTCGATGACAGGAGAGCAGTACTTC. Translating it yields CASSSMTGEQYF. Combining the CDR3 with reference TRBV7-3 and TRBJ2-7 gives the whole variable domain GAGVSQTPSNKVTEKGKYVELRCDPISGHTALYWYRQSLGQGPEFLIYFQGTGAADDSGLPNDRFFAVRPEGSVSTLKIQRTERGDSAVYLCASSSMTGEQYFGPGTRLTVT.

This clone was observed a single time. The CDR3 spells CASSLAPGRNYGYTF. The CDR3 DNA sequence: TGTGCCAGCAGCTTGGCCCCAGGCAGGAACTATGGCTACACCTTC. This chain joins TRBV5-4 and TRBJ1-2; unclear D gene. The length of the CDR3 is 15 residues. CDR1 and CDR2 (germline): SGHNT, YYREEE (reference sequence). V lost 0 bases and J 2 bases, leaving 11 bases between the germline ends.

The CDR3 DNA reads TGTGCCACCAACCGGGACAGGGCGGATAATTCACCCCTCCACTTT. Its translation: CATNRDRADNSPLHF. This chain links TRBV2 with TRBJ1-6, with TRBD1 matching 9 bases. Germline-derived CDR1 and CDR2 are SNHLY and FYNNEI. Trimming removed 10 bases from V and 5 bases from J; junction bases left unmatched: 9. This CDR3 has 15 amino acids. Full variable domain (missing parts from reference TRBV2 and TRBJ1-6): EPEVTQTPSHQVTQMGQEVILRCVPISNHLYFYWYRQILGQKVEFLVSFYNNEISEKSEIFDDQFSVERPDGSNFTLKIRSTKLEDSAMYFCATNRDRADNSPLHFGNGTRLTVT.

In DNA, the CDR3 is TGTGCCAGCAGCGTAGTACAGGGGAGCTATGGCTACACCTTC. As protein: CASSVVQGSYGYTF. The V call is TRBV9, the J call TRBJ1-2, with 7 bases lining up with TRBD1. CDR1 is SGDLS and CDR2 is YYNGEE in the germline V gene. Losses at the gene ends were 0 bases for V and 4 bases for J; bases not matched to a gene: 3. CDR3 length equals 14 residues. The full variable domain, in which reference TRBV9 and TRBJ1-2 provide the parts outside the CDR3, is DSGVTQTPKHLITATGQRVTLRCSPRSGDLSVYWYQQSLDQGLQFLIQYYNGEERAKGNILERFSAQQFPDLHSELNLSSLELGDSALYFCASSVVQGSYGYTFGSGTRLTVV.

The CDR3 is CASSWDSLNQPQHF. The CDR3 DNA is TGTGCCAGCAGTTGGGACAGCCTCAATCAGCCCCAGCATTTT. The chain couples TRBV2 to TRBJ1-5; the match to TRBD1 covers 7 bases. The trim removed 5 bases at V and 3 bases at J, leaving 4 bases unmatched. This CDR3 region has 14 residues. Germline CDR1 SNHLY, CDR2 FYNNEI.

The chain has TRBV13 and TRBJ2-5; the match to TRBD2 covers 14 bases. The CDR3 is made up of 16 amino acids. From germline, CDR1 is PRHDT and CDR2 FYEKMQ (reference sequence). Trimming took 4 bases from V and 9 from J; bases not matched to a gene: 10. CDR3 DNA: TGTGCCAGCAGCTCGGGACTAGCGGGGGTTCGTGGGGCCCAGTACTTC. Its protein is CASSSGLAGVRGAQYF.

CDR3 in DNA: TGTGCCAGCAGTTACTTGGGACAGGGGTATTCACCCCTCCACTTT. It yields the protein CASSYLGQGYSPLHF. The chain carries TRBV6-5 and TRBJ1-6, with 10 positions matching TRBD1. There are 15 residues in the CDR3. The V and J ends lost 1 base and 8 bases, in that order; junction bases with no gene match: 2. From germline, CDR1 is MNHEY and CDR2 SVGAGI.

The chain recombines TRBV15 with TRBJ2-5; no firm D call. The CDR3 loop spans 12 amino acids. Germline V CDR1 and CDR2: LNHNV, YYDKDF (reference sequence). Between the trimmed V and J ends, which lost 3 bases and 2 bases, there was a span of 4 bases. CDR3 sequence: CATSRSQETQYF. CDR3 DNA sequence: TGTGCCACCAGCAGGTCTCAAGAGACCCAGTACTTC.

The chain joins TRBV10-3 to TRBJ2-7, with D possibly being TRBD1 (7 bases). Trimming shortened V by 3 bases and J by 5 bases, and 11 bases separated the two germline ends. This CDR3 region has 13 residues. Germline V gene data show CDR1 as ENHRY and CDR2 as SYGVKD. The CDR3 DNA reads TGTGCCATCAGTGAAGGGGGCGGGGACGAGCAGTACTTC. Protein sequence: CAISEGGGDEQYF.

V gene TRBV5-1 combines with J gene TRBJ1-2; 12 nucleotides line up with TRBD1. V lost 3 bases, J lost 6 bases, and 12 bases stayed unmatched. The CDR3 spans 17 residues. Germline lookup yields CDR1 SGHRS and CDR2 YFSETQ. CDR3 sequence: CASSSQTQGQGADGYTF. CDR3 coding DNA: TGCGCCAGCAGCTCTCAAACCCAGGGACAGGGGGCAGATGGCTACACCTTC.

V gene TRBV18 combines with J gene TRBJ1-5; TRBD1 matches 7 bases. J gave up 2 bases and V 3 bases, and 7 bases lay outside the gene matches. The CDR3 runs to 16 residues. Germline CDR1 and CDR2: KGHSH and LQKENI. This CDR3 is CASSPREDRGNQPQHF. The CDR3, as DNA: TGTGCCAGCTCACCCAGGGAAGACAGGGGCAATCAGCCCCAGCATTTT.

The gene calls are TRBV7-2 and TRBJ2-7; tentative D call: TRBD2 (5 bases). Germline assignment: CDR1 SGHTA and CDR2 FQGNSA. Trimming pared 7 bases from V and 4 bases from J, leaving 17 bases between. This CDR3 has 14 amino acids. The CDR3 loop reads CASTPRGSFYEQYF. CDR3 sequence (DNA): TGTGCCAGCACCCCCCGGGGTAGCTTTTACGAGCAGTACTTC.

The CDR3 spells CASTAGGIQYF. DNA of the CDR3: TGTGCCAGTACCGCGGGAGGAATTCAGTACTTC. The rearrangement joins TRBV19 to TRBJ2-4, with TRBD2 matching 8 bases. Germline V gives CDR1 LNHDA, CDR2 SQIVND (reference sequence). V lost 7 bases and J lost 10; bases outside the gene matches: 3. This CDR3 region has 11 residues.

The J gene is TRBJ1-1, the V gene TRBV4-3; 8 bases agree with TRBD1. Looked up from germline, CDR1 is LGHNA and CDR2 is YSLEER. The CDR3 extends over 17 amino acids. The junction had 11 bases not matched to a gene; V was cut back by 0 bases and J by 5 bases. The CDR3 DNA reads as TGCGCCAGCAGCCAAGAGATGGTGACAGGGGATGAGACTGAAGCTTTCTTT. Its translation is CASSQEMVTGDETEAFF.

The table lists this clone with a few counts. The chain employs TRBV29-1 and TRBJ1-3; perhaps TRBD1 as D (6 bases). The CDR3 is 15 residues long. Per germline, CDR1 SQVTM and CDR2 ANQGSEA. V was trimmed by 5 bases and J by 8 bases, leaving 22 bases between them. The DNA for the CDR3 is TGCAGCGTTACCCCCCAGGGGCCTCTCTACCACACCATATATTTT. Translating gives CSVTPQGPLYHTIYF.

There are a few counts of this clone. The chain links TRBV6-6 to TRBJ2-2, with TRBD1 as a possible D gene (5 bases). This CDR3 has 14 residues. Trimming removed 0 bases from V and 3 bases from J, with 5 bases in between. The germline gives CDR1 MNHNY, CDR2 SVGAGI (reference sequence). The CDR3 is CASSYSTDTGELFF. The CDR3 DNA reads TGTGCCAGCAGTTACTCGACAGACACCGGGGAGCTGTTTTTT.

This chain links TRBV14 with TRBJ2-5, with a possible D match to TRBD2 (7 bases). Germline values: CDR1 SGHDN, CDR2 FVKESK. V was cut by 3 bases and J by 2 bases, with 16 bases left in between. The CDR3 totals 16 residues. The CDR3 region has the DNA TGTGCCAGCAGCCATTTGGCGGGGGCCCAGCAAGAGACCCAGTACTTC. The encoded protein is CASSHLAGAQQETQYF.

This clone showed up just a few times. V is TRBV5-8 and J is TRBJ2-1; tentative D call: TRBD2 (6 bases). The CDR3 spans 15 residues. Looked up from germline, CDR1 is SGHTS and CDR2 is YDEGEE. With 3 bases removed from V and 7 bases from J, the gap between germline ends came to 17 bases. In DNA, the CDR3 is TGTGCCAGCAGCTGGAAACCGGGGGTCCCTAATGAGCAGTTCTTC. Translation gives CASSWKPGVPNEQFF.